This TCR beta chain derives from a study of tumor-infiltrating lymphocytes in oesophageal squamous cell carcinoma. Per the germline V gene, CDR1 is MNHNS and CDR2 is SASEGT. Trimming removed 6 bases from V and 4 bases from J, with 18 bases in between. CDR3 size: 15 residues. This clonotype came up many times. Via MiXCR, TCRdb re-called the PCR reads, giving one row per CDR3 protein. The sample lists roughly 21,000 distinct CDR3 sequences, 35% to 40% occurring once. The J gene is TRBJ2-5, the V gene TRBV6-1; TRBD1 is a possible D gene (5 bases). Input material: esophageal tumor tissue. The receptor's source is a male donor with esophageal squamous cell carcinoma. CDR3 sequence: CASSEQGRGIETQYF. In DNA, the CDR3 is TGTGCCAGCAGCGAGCAGGGTAGGGGCATAGAGACCCAGTACTTC.